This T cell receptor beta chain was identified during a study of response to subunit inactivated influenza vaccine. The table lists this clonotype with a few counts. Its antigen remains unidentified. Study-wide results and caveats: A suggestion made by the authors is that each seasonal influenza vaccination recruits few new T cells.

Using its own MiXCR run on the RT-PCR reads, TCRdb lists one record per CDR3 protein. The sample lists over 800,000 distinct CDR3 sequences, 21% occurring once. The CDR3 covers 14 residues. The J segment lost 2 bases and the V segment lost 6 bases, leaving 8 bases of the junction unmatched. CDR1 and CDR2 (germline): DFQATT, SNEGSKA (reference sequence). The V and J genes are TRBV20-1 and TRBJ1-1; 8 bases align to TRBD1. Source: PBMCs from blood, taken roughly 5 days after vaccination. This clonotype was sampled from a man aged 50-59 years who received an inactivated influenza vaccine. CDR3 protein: CSAIQGASNTEAFF. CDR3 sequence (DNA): TGCAGTGCCATCCAGGGGGCGAGTAACACTGAAGCTTTCTTT.